By sample share, the clone carrying this T cell receptor beta chain is medium-sized. Its specificity is not known. Not a single patient had been given any form of treatment at any point before undergoing thyroid surgery. The entry originates in a study of metastatic and nonmetastatic thyroid tumors. Study overall: Comparative analysis of repertoires was undertaken across blood and tumor or nodule tissue obtained from malignant and benign thyroid patients.

Authors' data handling: Variation in CDR3 across clinicopathological groups served as the basis for constructing a distant-metastasis classifier in papillary thyroid cancer. TCRdb reprocessed the PCR reads via MiXCR. TCRdb's processing, not the study's, gives the V and J calls here. This sample has approximately 30,000 clones, with about a sixth found just once. The V gene end was trimmed by 4 bases and the J gene end by 3 bases; junction bases not matched to a gene: 8. From germline, CDR1 is DFQATT and CDR2 SNEGSKA (reference sequence). The length of the CDR3 is 14 residues. Regarding the study as a whole: Malignant tumors reportedly showed significantly higher TCR beta diversity than benign nodules in both blood and tumor.

This sequence joins TRBV20-1 and TRBJ2-7, with 8 bases fitting TRBD1. The receptor was isolated from a female donor with papillary thyroid cancer or a benign thyroid nodule (not recorded which). Some clones in this sample may be carry-over from other donors' samples. Sequenced sample: blood. The CDR3 bases are TGCAGTGCTAAACCCGGGACAGGCCTCTACGAGCAGTACTTC. Protein: CSAKPGTGLYEQYF.